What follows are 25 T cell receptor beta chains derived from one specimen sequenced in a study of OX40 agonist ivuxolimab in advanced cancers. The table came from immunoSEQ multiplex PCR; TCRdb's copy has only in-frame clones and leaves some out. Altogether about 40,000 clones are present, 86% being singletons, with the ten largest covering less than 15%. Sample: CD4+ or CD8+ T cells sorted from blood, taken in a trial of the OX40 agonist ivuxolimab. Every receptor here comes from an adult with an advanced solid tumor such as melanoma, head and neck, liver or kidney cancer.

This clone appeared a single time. The CDR3 bases are TGCGCCAGCAGCTGGCAGGGAGACTACGAGCAGTACTTC. This encodes CASSWQGDYEQYF. V usage is TRBV5-1 and J usage is TRBJ2-7, with D possibly called TRBD1 or TRBD2 (5 bases each). Germline CDR1 SGHRS, CDR2 YFSETQ. The CDR3 has 13 amino acids. Trimming took off 3 bases at V and 3 bases at J, with 10 bases between the two ends.

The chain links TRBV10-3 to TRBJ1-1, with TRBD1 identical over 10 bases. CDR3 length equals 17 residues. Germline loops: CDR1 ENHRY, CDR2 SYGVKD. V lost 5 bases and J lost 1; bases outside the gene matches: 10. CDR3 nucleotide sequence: TGTGCCATCAGTCCCCTCCGGGACAGGGGTGGGAACACTGAAGCTTTCTTT. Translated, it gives CAISPLRDRGGNTEAFF.

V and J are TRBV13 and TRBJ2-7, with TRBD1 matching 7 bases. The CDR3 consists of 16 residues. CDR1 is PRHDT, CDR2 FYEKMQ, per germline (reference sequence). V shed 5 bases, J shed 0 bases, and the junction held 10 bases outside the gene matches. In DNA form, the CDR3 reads TGTGCCAGCAGCGGGCCGGGACAGTCATCCTCCTACGAGCAGTACTTC. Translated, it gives CASSGPGQSSSYEQYF. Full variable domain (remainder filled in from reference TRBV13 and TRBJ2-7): AAGVIQSPRHLIKEKRETATLKCYPIPRHDTVYWYQQGPGQDPQFLISFYEKMQSDKGSIPDRFSAQQFSDYHSELNMSSLELGDSALYFCASSGPGQSSSYEQYFGPGTRLTVT.

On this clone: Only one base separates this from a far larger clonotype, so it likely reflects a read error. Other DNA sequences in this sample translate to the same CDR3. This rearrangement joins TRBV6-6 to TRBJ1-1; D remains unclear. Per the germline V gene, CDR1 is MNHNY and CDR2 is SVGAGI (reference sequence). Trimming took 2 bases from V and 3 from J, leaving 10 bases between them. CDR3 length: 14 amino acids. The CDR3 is CASSYGGEDTEAFF. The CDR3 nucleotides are TGTGCCAGCAGTTACGGTGGGGAGGACACTGAAGCTTTCTTT.

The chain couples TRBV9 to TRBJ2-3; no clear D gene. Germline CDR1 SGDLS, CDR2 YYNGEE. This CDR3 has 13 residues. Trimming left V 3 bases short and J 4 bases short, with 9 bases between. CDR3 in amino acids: CASSATSADTQYF. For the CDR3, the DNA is TGTGCCAGCAGCGCAACCAGCGCAGATACGCAGTATTTT.

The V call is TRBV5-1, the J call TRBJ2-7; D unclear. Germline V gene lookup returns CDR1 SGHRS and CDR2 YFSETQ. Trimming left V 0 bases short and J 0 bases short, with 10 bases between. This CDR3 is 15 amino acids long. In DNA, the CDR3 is TGCGCCAGCAGCTTGGGGACCGATTTCTCCTACGAGCAGTACTTC. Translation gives CASSLGTDFSYEQYF. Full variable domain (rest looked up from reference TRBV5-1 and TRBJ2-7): KAGVTQTPRYLIKTRGQQVTLSCSPISGHRSVSWYQQTPGQGLQFLFEYFSETQRNKGNFPGRFSGRQFSNSRSEMNVSTLELGDSALYLCASSLGTDFSYEQYFGPGTRLTVT.

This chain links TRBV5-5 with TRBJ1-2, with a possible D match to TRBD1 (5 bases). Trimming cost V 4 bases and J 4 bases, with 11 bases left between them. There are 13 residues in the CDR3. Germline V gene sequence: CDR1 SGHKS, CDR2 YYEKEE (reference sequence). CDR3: CASSPGQTYGYTF. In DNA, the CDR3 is TGTGCCAGCAGCCCGGGGCAGACCTATGGCTACACCTTC.

The DNA of the CDR3 is TGTGCCAGCAGCGTAGCTGGGTCTCCCTACGAGCAGTACTTC. The encoded protein is CASSVAGSPYEQYF. The chain uses TRBV9 and TRBJ2-5; D gene uncertain. TRBJ2-7 matches the DNA end more closely, so the J call is doubtful. Germline CDR1 and CDR2: SGDLS and YYNGEE. This CDR3 is 14 amino acids long.

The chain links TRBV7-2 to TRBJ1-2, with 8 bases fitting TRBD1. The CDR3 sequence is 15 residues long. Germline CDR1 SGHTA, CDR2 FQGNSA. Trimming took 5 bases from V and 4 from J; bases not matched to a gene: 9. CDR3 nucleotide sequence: TGTGCCAGCAGCCCCGCCCAGGGGGCTTTCTATGGCTACACCTTC. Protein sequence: CASSPAQGAFYGYTF.

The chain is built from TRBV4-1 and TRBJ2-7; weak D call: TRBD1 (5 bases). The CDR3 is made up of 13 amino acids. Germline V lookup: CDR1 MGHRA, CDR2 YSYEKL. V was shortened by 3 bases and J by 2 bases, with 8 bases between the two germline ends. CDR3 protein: CASSHPGTYEQYF. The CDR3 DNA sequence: TGCGCCAGCAGCCACCCAGGGACCTACGAGCAGTACTTC.

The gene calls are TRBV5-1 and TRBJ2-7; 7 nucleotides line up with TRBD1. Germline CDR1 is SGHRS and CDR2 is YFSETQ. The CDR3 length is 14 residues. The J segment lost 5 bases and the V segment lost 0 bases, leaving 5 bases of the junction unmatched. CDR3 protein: CASSLEGAGNEQYF. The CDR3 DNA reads TGCGCCAGCAGCTTGGAGGGGGCCGGGAACGAGCAGTACTTC.

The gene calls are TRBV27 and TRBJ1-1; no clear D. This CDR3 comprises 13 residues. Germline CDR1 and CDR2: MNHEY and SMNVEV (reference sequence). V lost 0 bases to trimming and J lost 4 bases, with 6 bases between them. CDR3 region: CASSLSRATEAFF. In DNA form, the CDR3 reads TGTGCCAGCAGTTTATCGAGGGCCACTGAAGCTTTCTTT.

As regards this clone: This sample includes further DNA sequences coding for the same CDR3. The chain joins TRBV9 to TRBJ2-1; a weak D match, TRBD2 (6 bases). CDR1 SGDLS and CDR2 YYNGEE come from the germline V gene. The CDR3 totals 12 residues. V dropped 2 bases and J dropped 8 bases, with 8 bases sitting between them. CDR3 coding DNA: TGTGCCAGCAGCGTGGGAGGCGATGAGCAGTTCTTC. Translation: CASSVGGDEQFF.

For the CDR3, the DNA is TGTGCCAGCGGATCCGGGACAGGGGGGATATCTATGGGCTACACCTTC. Translating it yields CASGSGTGGISMGYTF. The gene calls are TRBV28 and TRBJ1-2, with 11 positions matching TRBD1. This CDR3 spans 16 amino acids. Per the germline V gene, CDR1 is MDHEN and CDR2 is SYDVKM. V lost 8 bases to trimming and J lost 8 bases; unmatched junction nucleotides: 16.

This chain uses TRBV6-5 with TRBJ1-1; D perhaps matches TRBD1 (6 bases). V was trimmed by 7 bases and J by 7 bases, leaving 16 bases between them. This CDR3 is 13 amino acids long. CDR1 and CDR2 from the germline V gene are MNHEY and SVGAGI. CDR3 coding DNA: TGTGCCAGCACCTCCGGGGGCGCGTATGAAGCTTTCTTT. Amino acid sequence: CASTSGGAYEAFF.

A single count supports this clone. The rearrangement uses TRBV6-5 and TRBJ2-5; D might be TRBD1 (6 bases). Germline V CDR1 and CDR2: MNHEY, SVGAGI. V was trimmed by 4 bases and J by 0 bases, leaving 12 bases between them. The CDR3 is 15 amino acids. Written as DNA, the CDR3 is TGTGCCAGCAGTTTGACAGGAGGATACCAAGAGACCCAGTACTTC. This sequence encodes CASSLTGGYQETQYF.

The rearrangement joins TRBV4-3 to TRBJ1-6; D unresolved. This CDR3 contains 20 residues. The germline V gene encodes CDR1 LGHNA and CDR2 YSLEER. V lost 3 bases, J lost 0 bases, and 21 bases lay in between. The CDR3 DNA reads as TGCGCCAGCAGCCATCTAACCTTTACATCCAGGAGCTCCTATAATTCACCCCTCCACTTT. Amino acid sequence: CASSHLTFTSRSSYNSPLHF.

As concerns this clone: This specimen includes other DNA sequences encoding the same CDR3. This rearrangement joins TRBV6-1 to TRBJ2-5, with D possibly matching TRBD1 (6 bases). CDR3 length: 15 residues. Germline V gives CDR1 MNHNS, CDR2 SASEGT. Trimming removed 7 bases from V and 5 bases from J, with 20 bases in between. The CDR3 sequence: CASTWTAKKGETQYF. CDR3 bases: TGTGCCAGCACCTGGACAGCTAAGAAAGGGGAGACCCAGTACTTC.

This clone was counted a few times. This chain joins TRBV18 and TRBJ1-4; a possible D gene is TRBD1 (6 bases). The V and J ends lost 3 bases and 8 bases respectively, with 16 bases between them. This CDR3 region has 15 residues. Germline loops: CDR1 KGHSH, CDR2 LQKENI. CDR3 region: CASSPLDSLREKLFF. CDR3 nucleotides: TGTGCCAGCTCACCTCTGGACAGTTTGAGGGAAAAACTGTTTTTT.

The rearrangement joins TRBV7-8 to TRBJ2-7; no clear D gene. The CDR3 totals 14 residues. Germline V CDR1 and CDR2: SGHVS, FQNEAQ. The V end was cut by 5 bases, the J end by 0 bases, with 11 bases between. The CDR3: CASSPTGISYEQYF. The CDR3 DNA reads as TGTGCCAGCAGCCCTACGGGCATCTCCTACGAGCAGTACTTC.

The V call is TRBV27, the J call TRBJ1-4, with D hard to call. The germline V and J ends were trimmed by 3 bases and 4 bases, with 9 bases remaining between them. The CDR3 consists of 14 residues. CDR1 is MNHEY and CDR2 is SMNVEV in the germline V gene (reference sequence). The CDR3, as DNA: TGTGCCAGCAGTTTTGGGCCGTATAATGAAAAACTGTTTTTT. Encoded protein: CASSFGPYNEKLFF.

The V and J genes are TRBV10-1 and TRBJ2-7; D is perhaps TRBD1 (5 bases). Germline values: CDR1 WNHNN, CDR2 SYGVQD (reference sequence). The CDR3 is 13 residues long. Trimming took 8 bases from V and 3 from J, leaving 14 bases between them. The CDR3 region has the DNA TGCGCCAGCCAGACAGAAAATGGCTACGAGCAGTACTTC. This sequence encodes CASQTENGYEQYF.

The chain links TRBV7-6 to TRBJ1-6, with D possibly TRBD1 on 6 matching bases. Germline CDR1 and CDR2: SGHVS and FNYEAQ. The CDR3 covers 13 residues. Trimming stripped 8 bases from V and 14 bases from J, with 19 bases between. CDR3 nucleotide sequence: TGTGCCAGCTCAGGGGCAGGGGAGTGGGCCCTCCACTTT. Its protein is CASSGAGEWALHF.

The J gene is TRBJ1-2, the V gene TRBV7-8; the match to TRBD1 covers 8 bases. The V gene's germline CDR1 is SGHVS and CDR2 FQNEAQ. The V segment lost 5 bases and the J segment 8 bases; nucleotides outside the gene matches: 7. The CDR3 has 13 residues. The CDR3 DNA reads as TGTGCCAGCAGCGACAGGGGACTACGGGGCTACACCTTC. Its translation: CASSDRGLRGYTF.

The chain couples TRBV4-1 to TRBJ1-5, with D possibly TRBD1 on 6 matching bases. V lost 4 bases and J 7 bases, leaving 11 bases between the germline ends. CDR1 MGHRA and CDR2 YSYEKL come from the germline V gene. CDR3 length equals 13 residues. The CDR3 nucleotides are TGCGCCAGCAGCCGGGGGCCGGAGCAGCCCCAGCATTTT. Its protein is CASSRGPEQPQHF.